One sample yielded the 15 T cell receptor beta chains listed below, sequenced in a study of Ad26.COV2.S vaccination and SARS-CoV-2 variants (dated by TCRdb to the early 2020s). The method was the immunoSEQ multiplex PCR assay. Here the immuneACCESS table is served through TCRdb, limited to in-frame sequences with V and J called. Missing clones are a known gap in these copies; in checked studies unresolved V genes cover under half, and the rest lacks a known reason. The sample contains approximately 250,000 clones, approximately 90% of them found a single time. The ten largest clones add up to just under 3% of the sample. The treatment or condition label of this sample denotes: some 19 received Ad26.COV2.S at low or high dose, single or two shots; several received placebo; per-sample allocation not given. For vaccine and placebo recipients, the sequenced repertoires came from samples collected on day 63 after the first injection.

Material: peripheral blood, obtained in a trial of Ad26.COV2.S vaccine versus placebo. The receptor set was obtained from a person aged 18-60 years who received the Ad26.COV2.S COVID-19 vaccine or a placebo.

The rearrangement uses TRBV18 and TRBJ2-1; 7 bases fit TRBD2. CDR1 is KGHSH and CDR2 is LQKENI in the germline V gene. V lost 2 bases, J lost 9 bases, and 10 bases stayed unmatched. The CDR3 covers 15 residues. The chain's CDR3 is CASSPMGEGLSEQFF. In DNA, the CDR3 is TGTGCCAGCTCACCAATGGGGGAGGGCCTGAGTGAGCAGTTCTTC.

V is TRBV25-1 and J is TRBJ2-1; 9 bases agree with TRBD2. The CDR3 has 14 residues. Germline-derived CDR1 and CDR2 are MGHDK and SYGVNS. The junction had 8 bases not matched to a gene; V was cut back by 4 bases and J by 10 bases. The CDR3 DNA reads as TGTGCCAGCAGTGCCCCCTTTAGCGGGGGAGAGCAGTTCTTC. It encodes CASSAPFSGGEQFF.

The chain recombines TRBV18 with TRBJ2-7; D is tentatively TRBD1 or TRBD2 (7 bases each). CDR1 KGHSH and CDR2 LQKENI come from the germline V gene. The CDR3 covers 14 residues. Deletions cut 6 bases from V and 3 bases from J, with 15 bases between. CDR3 loop: CASSPGGGRYEQYF. In DNA form, the CDR3 reads TGTGCCAGCTCCCCAGGGGGAGGGCGCTACGAGCAGTACTTC.

This chain connects TRBV29-1 to TRBJ2-5, with D possibly called TRBD1 or TRBD2 (5 bases each). The length of the CDR3 is 12 residues. CDR1 and CDR2 from the germline V gene are SQVTM and ANQGSEA. The V end lost 4 bases, the J end lost 4 bases, and 10 bases lay between the germline ends. The CDR3 is CSVGGVGETQYF. The CDR3 DNA reads TGCAGCGTTGGAGGGGTAGGAGAGACCCAGTACTTC.

The chain combines TRBV6-1 with TRBJ2-5; no firm D call. Trimming removed 1 base at V and 2 bases at J, with 11 bases between. There are 15 residues in the CDR3. Looked up from germline, CDR1 is MNHNS and CDR2 is SASEGT. CDR3 bases: TGTGCCAGCAGTGAAGAGGCCGATAGTCAAGAGACCCAGTACTTC. Amino acid sequence: CASSEEADSQETQYF.

The J gene is TRBJ1-1, the V gene TRBV24-1; D not certain. The CDR3 covers 16 residues. The germline CDR1 and CDR2 sequences are KGHDR and SFDVKD. The CDR3 DNA is TGTGCACCAGTGACGGCAAGGGTCGGGATGAACACTGAAGCTTTCTTT. Protein sequence: CAPVTARVGMNTEAFF.

The CDR3 sequence: CASSWGTGGTDGYTF. The DNA for the CDR3 is TGTGCCAGCAGCTGGGGGACAGGGGGGACCGATGGCTACACCTTC. The rearrangement uses TRBV5-6 and TRBJ1-2; 11 nucleotides agree with TRBD1. This CDR3 has 15 amino acids. Germline values: CDR1 SGHDT, CDR2 YYEEEE. Trimming at V came to 3 bases and at J to 6 bases, leaving 7 bases not matched to a gene.

The chain is built from TRBV24-1 and TRBJ2-1; D perhaps matches TRBD1 (8 bases). There are 14 residues in the CDR3. V was shortened by 7 bases and J by 6 bases, with 15 bases between the two germline ends. Germline CDR1 is KGHDR and CDR2 is SFDVKD. The DNA of the CDR3 is TGTGCCACCAGCATAAGCGGGACAGGCAATGAGCAGTTCTTC. Translated, it gives CATSISGTGNEQFF.

The chain's CDR3 is CASSLLKESGQFF. In nucleotides, the CDR3 is TGTGCCAGCTCACTTCTCAAGGAAAGCGGGCAGTTCTTC. This chain uses TRBV18 with TRBJ2-1, with D possibly being TRBD2 (5 bases). CDR3 size: 13 residues. Germline V gene data show CDR1 as KGHSH and CDR2 as LQKENI. V was pared by 4 bases and J by 12 bases, with 16 bases between.

J is TRBJ1-4 and V is TRBV9, with TRBD1 as a possible D gene (5 bases). CDR1 is SGDLS and CDR2 is YYNGEE in the germline V gene. Trimming removed 3 bases from V and 3 bases from J, with 12 bases in between. The CDR3 consists of 15 residues. CDR3 bases: TGTGCCAGCAGCGACGGCAGGGTGGCTAATGAAAAACTGTTTTTT. It translates to CASSDGRVANEKLFF.

CDR3 nucleotides: TGTGCCGCCACGGCCCCGGGGGAGACCCAGTACTTC. Translated, it gives CAATAPGETQYF. This chain joins TRBV3-1 (or the pseudogene TRBV3-2) and TRBJ2-5; possibly TRBD2 for D (5 bases). CDR1 is LGHDT and CDR2 is YNNKEL in the germline V gene (reference sequence). The CDR3 extends over 12 amino acids. The V end lost 11 bases, the J end lost 5 bases, and 15 bases lay between the germline ends.

The rearrangement joins TRBV2 to TRBJ1-6, with unresolved D. Trimming left V 5 bases short and J 8 bases short, with 4 bases between. The CDR3 contains 11 residues. CDR1 SNHLY and CDR2 FYNNEI come from the germline V gene. In nucleotides, the CDR3 is TGTGCCAGCAGTAACGATTCACCCCTCCACTTT. This gives the protein CASSNDSPLHF. Variable domain in full (rest from reference TRBV2 and TRBJ1-6): EPEVTQTPSHQVTQMGQEVILRCVPISNHLYFYWYRQILGQKVEFLVSFYNNEISEKSEIFDDQFSVERPDGSNFTLKIRSTKLEDSAMYFCASSNDSPLHFGNGTRLTVT.

The chain recombines TRBV6-1 with TRBJ2-7; D uncertain. The CDR3 is made up of 13 amino acids. The V and J ends lost 3 bases and 0 bases respectively, with 6 bases between them. CDR1 is MNHNS and CDR2 is SASEGT in the germline V gene. CDR3 protein: CASSDVYSYEQYF. The CDR3 DNA reads TGTGCCAGCAGTGATGTTTACTCCTACGAGCAGTACTTC.

The count of this clone is one. The gene calls are TRBV19 and TRBJ2-5; TRBD2 matches 10 bases. Germline CDR1 is LNHDA and CDR2 is SQIVND (reference sequence). CDR3 size: 14 residues. J lost 1 base, V lost 7 bases, and 3 bases had no gene match. CDR3 loop: CASKERGGQETQYF. The CDR3 region has the DNA TGTGCCAGTAAGGAGCGGGGGGGCCAAGAGACCCAGTACTTC.

V and J are TRBV4-2 and TRBJ2-2, with TRBD2 matching over 14 bases. Germline V gene sequence: CDR1 LGHNA, CDR2 YNFKEQ. The CDR3 is made up of 18 amino acids. The junction had 6 bases not matched to a gene; V was cut back by 2 bases and J by 4 bases. CDR3 region: CASSQPGLAGAITGELFF. The CDR3 nucleotides read TGTGCCAGCAGCCAACCGGGACTAGCGGGAGCGATCACCGGGGAGCTGTTTTTT.